What follows are 17 T cell receptor beta chains derived from one specimen sequenced in a study of T-cell memory formation after mild COVID-19. Each CDR3 protein gets one entry after TCRdb re-called the 5' RACE reads with MiXCR. The sample records approximately 570,000 distinct CDR3 sequences, roughly 18% being singletons. The sample comprised PBMCs or a T cell subset sorted from them (not recorded which). The receptors derive from an adult woman who had mild COVID-19 (a few samples of this study predate the infection). Cell type and time point are not known.

The chain has TRBV3-1 and TRBJ2-5; 11 bases align to TRBD1. CDR1 is LGHDT, CDR2 YNNKEL, per germline (reference sequence). The CDR3 has 19 amino acids. V shed 4 bases, J shed 5 bases, and the junction held 18 bases outside the gene matches. CDR3 protein: CASSRRGSSGQGARETQYF. The DNA of the CDR3 is TGTGCCAGCAGCCGAAGGGGTTCCTCCGGACAGGGGGCACGGGAGACCCAGTACTTC.

The table lists this clonotype with a few counts. The chain recombines TRBV29-1 with TRBJ1-1; D unresolved. CDR1 and CDR2 (germline): SQVTM, ANQGSEA. The V end lost 2 bases, the J end lost 1 base, and 5 bases lay between the germline ends. This CDR3 is built from 12 residues. CDR3 nucleotide sequence: TGCAGCGTTGAATATGGGAACACTGAAGCTTTCTTT. Protein product: CSVEYGNTEAFF.

This chain uses TRBV20-1 with TRBJ2-5, with D unresolved. The CDR3 extends over 13 amino acids. The germline V and J ends were trimmed by 5 bases and 2 bases, with 12 bases remaining between them. Germline V gives CDR1 DFQATT, CDR2 SNEGSKA (reference sequence). The CDR3 DNA sequence: TGCAGTGCTCTATTGACTTCTCAAGAGACCCAGTACTTC. Amino acids: CSALLTSQETQYF.

The V gene is TRBV9, the J gene TRBJ1-3, with 7 bases that match TRBD1. V trimming: 4 bases; J trimming: 8 bases; junction bases outside the gene matches: 9. CDR1 and CDR2 (germline): SGDLS, YYNGEE. CDR3 length: 14 amino acids. CDR3 nucleotides: TGTGCCAGCAGCCCTGGACAGGACGGGTACACCATATATTTT. Its translation is CASSPGQDGYTIYF.

This chain joins TRBV6-6 and TRBJ1-5, with 11 bases that match TRBD1. Unmatched junction bases numbered 13, after V lost 5 bases and J lost 7 bases. CDR3 length: 17 amino acids. Germline lookup yields CDR1 MNHNY and CDR2 SVGAGI (reference sequence). This CDR3 reads CASSLKGQGANNQPQHF. The CDR3, as DNA: TGTGCCAGCAGTCTAAAAGGACAGGGGGCTAATAACCAGCCCCAGCATTTT.

The chain employs TRBV20-1 and TRBJ1-3; D is undetermined. Germline V lookup: CDR1 DFQATT, CDR2 SNEGSKA (reference sequence). V was cut by 5 bases and J by 1 base, with 12 bases left in between. CDR3 length: 14 residues. The CDR3 sequence is CSAAPAESGNTIYF. Here the CDR3 DNA reads TGCAGTGCTGCCCCCGCGGAGTCTGGAAACACCATATATTTT.

As regards this clonotype: Here the CDR3 omits its conserved ending phenylalanine or tryptophan, so a read error is the likely source. The J gene is TRBJ2-7, the V gene TRBV14; D is perhaps TRBD2 (6 bases). The CDR3 is 14 amino acids. The germline V gene has CDR1 SGHDN and CDR2 FVKESK. V lost 4 bases to trimming and J lost 5 bases, with 15 bases between them. The CDR3 is CASSLLGGKDEQYY. CDR3 nucleotide sequence: TGTGCCAGCAGCCTCCTCGGCGGGAAGGACGAGCAGTACTAC.

The chain links TRBV10-3 to TRBJ2-3; D not certain. The germline V gene encodes CDR1 ENHRY and CDR2 SYGVKD. Trimming removed 7 bases from V and 2 bases from J, with 13 bases in between. The CDR3 is 14 amino acids. The CDR3 protein is CAITRQPDTDTQYF. CDR3 nucleotide sequence: TGTGCCATCACTAGGCAGCCAGACACAGATACGCAGTATTTT.

This clonotype has more than one count but fewer than ten. The rearrangement uses TRBV19 and TRBJ1-1, with D unclear. Trimming stripped 7 bases from V and 0 bases from J, with 9 bases between. CDR3 length: 13 residues. Germline V gene lookup returns CDR1 LNHDA and CDR2 SQIVND (reference sequence). Written as DNA, the CDR3 is TGTGCCAGTAAAAACAGATTGAACACTGAAGCTTTCTTT. It encodes CASKNRLNTEAFF.

The chain is built from TRBV7-2 and TRBJ2-1; 9 positions match TRBD2. Unmatched junction bases numbered 6, after V lost 2 bases and J lost 7 bases. CDR1 SGHTA and CDR2 FQGNSA come from the germline V gene. The CDR3 is 15 amino acids. The CDR3 DNA reads as TGTGCCAGCAGCTTAAGCAGCGGGAGGTTGAATGAGCAGTTCTTC. Protein product: CASSLSSGRLNEQFF.

The rearrangement uses TRBV11-3 and TRBJ2-7; 7 bases map to TRBD1. CDR3 length equals 16 residues. CDR1 and CDR2 (germline): SGHNT, YENEEA. The ends lost 5 bases at V and 2 bases at J; junction bases unmatched: 12. The CDR3 nucleotides read TGTGCCAGCAGCCCACGAAAACCCGGGACAGCCTACGAGCAGTACTTC. As protein: CASSPRKPGTAYEQYF.

The rearrangement joins TRBV5-1 to TRBJ1-1, with D possibly being TRBD1 (5 bases). In germline, CDR1 is SGHRS, CDR2 YFSETQ. Trimming removed 3 bases at V and 4 bases at J, with 16 bases between. The CDR3 contains 15 residues. The CDR3 sequence is CASSWKQVGSTEAFF. The CDR3, as DNA: TGCGCCAGCAGCTGGAAACAGGTGGGAAGCACTGAAGCTTTCTTT.

The gene calls are TRBV30 and TRBJ1-1; D perhaps matches TRBD1 (6 bases). This CDR3 is built from 14 residues. Germline CDR1 is GTSNPN and CDR2 is SVGIG (reference sequence). V shed 8 bases and J shed 0 bases, with 16 bases lying between them. The CDR3 DNA follows: TGTGCCGGGACATCGGGCCCCGTGAACACTGAAGCTTTCTTT. This encodes CAGTSGPVNTEAFF.

The chain joins TRBV5-1 to TRBJ2-4; TRBD1 aligns across 8 bases. Trimming took 0 bases from V and 0 from J; bases not matched to a gene: 8. The CDR3 is 18 amino acids. Germline lookup yields CDR1 SGHRS and CDR2 YFSETQ. CDR3 sequence: CASSLAVSGGLAKNIQYF. The CDR3 DNA is TGCGCCAGCAGCTTGGCCGTCTCAGGGGGCCTAGCCAAAAACATTCAGTACTTC.

The rearrangement links TRBV29-1 to TRBJ2-7; tentative D call: TRBD1 (7 bases). Trimming cost V 4 bases and J 4 bases, with 14 bases left between them. The CDR3 extends over 13 amino acids. Germline V gene lookup returns CDR1 SQVTM and CDR2 ANQGSEA. The CDR3 region has the DNA TGCAGCGTTGCATCGTCAGGGGGGTACGAGCAGTACTTC. It encodes CSVASSGGYEQYF.

The rearrangement uses TRBV20-1 and TRBJ1-5; D is perhaps TRBD1 (6 bases). In germline, CDR1 is DFQATT, CDR2 SNEGSKA (reference sequence). The CDR3 totals 13 residues. With 1 base removed from V and 6 bases from J, the gap between germline ends came to 10 bases. The CDR3 sequence is CSARAAGAQPQHF. The DNA of the CDR3 is TGCAGTGCTAGAGCTGCGGGGGCTCAGCCCCAGCATTTT.

CDR3 in DNA: TGTGCCAGCAGCGTAGGGCTCAGGGAGACCCAGTACTTC. Amino acids: CASSVGLRETQYF. This chain connects TRBV9 to TRBJ2-5; D is uncertain. Trimming took off 0 bases at V and 5 bases at J, with 8 bases between the two ends. CDR1 is SGDLS, CDR2 YYNGEE, per germline. This CDR3 region has 13 residues. The full variable domain, completed using reference TRBV9 and TRBJ2-5, is DSGVTQTPKHLITATGQRVTLRCSPRSGDLSVYWYQQSLDQGLQFLIQYYNGEERAKGNILERFSAQQFPDLHSELNLSSLELGDSALYFCASSVGLRETQYFGPGTRLLVL.